These T cell receptor beta chains were read from a single sample in a study of blood T cells in healthy people across ages. MiXCR, run by TCRdb on the 5' RACE reads, gives a single entry per CDR3 protein. The sample comprises around 870,000 distinct CDR3 sequences, about 28% of which are singletons, and approximately 15% rests with the top ten. The specimen was blood. These TCRs come from a woman over 75 in good health. Both conserved end residues are part of each CDR3. A D gene is named only where the DNA matches it firmly. For some rows the clone size is stated as once, few or many, or as a class when expanded; others skip it.

cdr3_length	clone_size	v_call	d_call	j_call	cdr3_aa	cdr3_nt
16	many	TRBV20-1	-	TRBJ2-1	CSARDTAVRRRNEQFF	TGCAGTGCTAGAGATACTGCGGTCCGCCGCCGCAATGAGCAGTTCTTC
14	-	TRBV7-2	-	TRBJ2-3	CASSPQGVADTQYF	TGTGCCAGCAGCCCCCAGGGTGTGGCAGATACGCAGTATTTT
14	-	TRBV5-8	-	TRBJ2-2	CASNTAVNTGELFF	TGTGCCAGCAACACAGCGGTGAACACCGGGGAGCTGTTTTTT
11	-	TRBV6-2/TRBV6-3	-	TRBJ1-3	CASSQGDTIYF	TGTGCCAGCAGCCAAGGAGACACCATATATTTT
14	-	TRBV4-1	TRBD1	TRBJ1-2	CASSQIQGDYGYTF	TGCGCCAGCAGCCAAATTCAGGGGGACTATGGCTACACCTTC
16	-	TRBV20-1	TRBD1	TRBJ1-5	CSARGGGQGGNQPQHF	TGCAGTGCTAGAGGGGGGGGACAGGGCGGCAATCAGCCCCAGCATTTT
19	many	TRBV6-2/TRBV6-3	-	TRBJ2-5	CASSGGRGMRGKYQETQYF	TGTGCCAGCAGTGGGGGTAGGGGTATGAGGGGCAAGTACCAAGAGACCCAGTACTTC
16	-	TRBV30	TRBD1	TRBJ1-5	CAWSAIGTGGNQPQHF	TGTGCCTGGAGTGCTATTGGGACAGGGGGCAATCAGCCCCAGCATTTT
17	many	TRBV11-2	TRBD2	TRBJ2-1	CASSLDVGLAGYNEQFF	TGTGCCAGCAGCTTAGATGTCGGGCTAGCGGGGTACAATGAGCAGTTCTTC
14	-	TRBV7-9	-	TRBJ2-3	CASSLRGCTDTQYF	TGTGCCAGCAGCTTGAGGGGATGCACAGATACGCAGTATTTT
16	few	TRBV20-1	TRBD2	TRBJ2-1	CSAREPGPAGSNEQFF	TGCAGTGCTAGGGAGCCGGGACCAGCGGGGAGCAATGAGCAGTTCTTC
14	-	TRBV29-1	TRBD2	TRBJ2-3	CSVATSGRADTQYF	TGCAGCGTCGCGACTAGCGGGAGGGCAGATACGCAGTATTTT
15	many	TRBV5-1	-	TRBJ1-1	CASSVTAGGDTEAFF	TGCGCCAGCAGCGTAACCGCTGGGGGGGACACTGAAGCTTTCTTT
12	few	TRBV7-2	-	TRBJ1-2	CASSNGYYGYTF	TGTGCCAGCAGCAACGGCTACTATGGCTACACCTTC
14	-	TRBV29-1	-	TRBJ2-1	CSVERREPCNEQFF	TGCAGCGTTGAAAGGAGGGAGCCCTGCAATGAGCAGTTCTTC
14	many	TRBV5-1	-	TRBJ2-7	CASSLASGDYEQYF	TGCGCCAGCAGCTTGGCTTCAGGGGATTACGAGCAGTACTTC
14	many	TRBV18	-	TRBJ2-3	CASQERLSTDTQYF	TGTGCCAGCCAAGAAAGACTTAGCACAGATACGCAGTATTTT
19	few	TRBV11-2	TRBD2	TRBJ2-4	CASSLAPLTSGGAGNIQYF	TGTGCCAGCAGCTTAGCCCCGCTCACTAGCGGGGGGGCAGGAAACATTCAGTACTTC
15	-	TRBV20-1	-	TRBJ2-5	CSAEGPGTPQETQYF	TGCAGTGCAGAAGGGCCCGGGACACCACAAGAGACCCAGTACTTC
13	many	TRBV7-2	-	TRBJ2-5	CASSFSLTQTQYF	TGTGCCAGCAGCTTTTCCCTAACGCAGACCCAGTACTTC
15	many	TRBV27	-	TRBJ1-2	CASSLSVRVDYGYTF	TGTGCCAGCAGTTTATCTGTTAGGGTAGACTATGGCTACACCTTC
15	many	TRBV6-1	TRBD2	TRBJ2-7	CASSGTSGVTYEQYF	TGTGCCAGCAGTGGGACTAGCGGGGTGACCTACGAGCAGTACTTC
14	many	TRBV20-1	-	TRBJ2-1	CSASGGPQDNEQFF	TGCAGTGCCTCCGGGGGGCCCCAAGACAATGAGCAGTTCTTC
16	many	TRBV6-6	-	TRBJ2-3	CASSPLANLSTDTQYF	TGTGCCAGCAGTCCGCTAGCGAACCTCAGCACAGATACGCAGTATTTT
15	-	TRBV6-2/TRBV6-3	-	TRBJ1-5	CASSYSFLGNQPQHF	TGTGCCAGCAGTTACTCTTTCTTGGGCAATCAGCCCCAGCATTTT
12	-	TRBV20-1	TRBD1	TRBJ1-1	CSARQGGSEAFF	TGCAGTGCTAGACAGGGGGGCTCTGAAGCTTTCTTT
16	-	TRBV19	TRBD2	TRBJ2-2	CASSIMTGGLIGELFF	TGTGCCAGTAGTATCATGACGGGGGGGCTAATCGGGGAGCTGTTTTTT
18	-	TRBV6-5	TRBD1	TRBJ1-6	CASSHGQVLSSYNSPLHF	TGTGCCAGCAGTCACGGACAGGTTCTTAGCTCCTATAATTCACCCCTCCACTTT
16	-	TRBV3-1	TRBD1	TRBJ2-2	CASSNHGTGKSGELFF	TGTGCCAGCAGTAACCACGGGACAGGGAAATCCGGGGAGCTGTTTTTT
14	many	TRBV6-5	TRBD2	TRBJ2-6	CASKRDSGANVLTF	TGTGCCAGCAAGCGGGACTCTGGGGCCAACGTCCTGACTTTC
14	many	TRBV6-5	TRBD1	TRBJ1-2	CASSPHGGQYGYTF	TGTGCCAGCAGCCCCCATGGGGGACAGTATGGCTACACCTTC
13	-	TRBV20-1	-	TRBJ1-1	CSALDKVNTEAFF	TGCAGTGCTCTCGATAAGGTGAACACTGAAGCTTTCTTT
14	-	TRBV30	-	TRBJ2-3	CAWRLTGGPDTQYF	TGTGCCTGGAGACTTACGGGCGGCCCAGATACGCAGTATTTT
15	many	TRBV28	-	TRBJ2-5	CASSLLAEYQETQYF	TGTGCCAGCAGTTTGTTAGCGGAGTACCAAGAGACCCAGTACTTC
14	-	TRBV2	TRBD1	TRBJ2-1	CASRSTGAYNEQFF	TGTGCCAGCAGGAGTACAGGGGCCTACAATGAGCAGTTCTTC
16	-	TRBV7-8	-	TRBJ2-1	CASSLLFAGSWNEQFF	TGTGCCAGCAGCCTCCTCTTCGCGGGTTCGTGGAATGAGCAGTTCTTC
17	-	TRBV28	-	TRBJ2-5	CASRPGTRVFLQETQYF	TGTGCCAGCAGACCCGGGACGCGAGTTTTCCTTCAAGAGACCCAGTACTTC
14	many	TRBV15	-	TRBJ2-7	CATSRETGPYEQYF	TGTGCCACCAGCAGGGAAACGGGCCCCTACGAGCAGTACTTC
14	-	TRBV5-1	-	TRBJ2-5	CASSSPHGQETQYF	TGCGCCAGCAGCTCCCCTCACGGACAAGAGACCCAGTACTTC
12	many	TRBV12-3/TRBV12-4	-	TRBJ2-5	CASSKRGETQYF	TGTGCCAGCAGCAAAAGGGGTGAGACCCAGTACTTC
12	few	TRBV18	-	TRBJ1-1	CASSPTASEAFF	TGTGCCAGCTCACCGACAGCAAGTGAAGCTTTCTTT
16	many	TRBV29-1	-	TRBJ2-3	CSVGSLVRDPTDTQYF	TGCAGCGTTGGATCTTTGGTCAGGGATCCCACAGATACGCAGTATTTT
17	many	TRBV3-1	TRBD2	TRBJ2-1	CASSQPGLAGGYNEQFF	TGTGCCAGCAGCCAACCTGGACTAGCGGGGGGATACAATGAGCAGTTCTTC
15	few	TRBV3-1	-	TRBJ2-5	CASSHRAGTKETQYF	TGTGCCAGCAGCCACCGTGCCGGGACAAAAGAGACCCAGTACTTC
14	many	TRBV18	-	TRBJ2-3	CASSPAPNLDTQYF	TGTGCCAGCTCACCAGCGCCGAATTTAGATACGCAGTATTTT
16	-	TRBV10-3	-	TRBJ1-1	CAIRMGDILGGTEAFF	TGTGCCATCAGGATGGGGGACATCCTGGGGGGCACTGAAGCTTTCTTT
14	few	TRBV20-1	-	TRBJ1-6	CSAGPGGASSPLHF	TGCAGTGCTGGTCCGGGGGGGGCTAGCTCACCCCTCCACTTT
14	many	TRBV20-1	TRBD1	TRBJ2-7	CSASWTRGLNEQYF	TGCAGTGCTAGTTGGACCAGGGGGCTGAACGAGCAGTACTTC
14	-	TRBV12-3/TRBV12-4	-	TRBJ2-7	CASSLAGNQYEQYF	TGTGCCAGCAGTTTAGCAGGGAATCAGTACGAGCAGTACTTC
16	-	TRBV5-1	TRBD1	TRBJ2-5	CASSLAGQGSQETQYF	TGCGCCAGCAGCTTGGCGGGACAGGGGTCCCAAGAGACCCAGTACTTC
14	-	TRBV20-1	TRBD1	TRBJ1-5	CSAEEGASNQPQHF	TGCAGTGCTGAAGAGGGGGCAAGCAATCAGCCCCAGCATTTT
18	few	TRBV7-9	-	TRBJ1-2	CASSLAQTLSTSNYGHTF	TGTGCCAGCAGCTTAGCGCAGACCCTCTCTACGTCTAACTATGGCCACACCTTC
13	many	TRBV11-3	-	TRBJ2-1	CASSLGLNNEQFF	TGTGCCAGCAGCCTGGGACTGAACAATGAGCAGTTCTTC
14	many	TRBV7-9	TRBD1	TRBJ1-6	CASSSDRDNSPLHF	TGTGCCAGCAGCTCGGACAGGGATAATTCACCCCTCCACTTT
15	many	TRBV5-1	-	TRBJ2-7	CASSFGAGSSYEQYF	TGCGCCAGCAGCTTTGGGGCAGGGAGTTCCTACGAGCAGTACTTC
14	-	TRBV5-1	-	TRBJ1-4	CASSLNSGNEKLFF	TGCGCCAGCAGCTTGAACTCGGGCAATGAAAAACTGTTTTTT
15	-	TRBV7-8	-	TRBJ1-2	CASSSLTGAGYGYTF	TGTGCCAGCAGCTCCCTGACCGGGGCGGGCTATGGCTACACCTTC